This TCR beta chain was found in a study of early T cells in non-severe SARS-CoV-2 infection. Study-level information: Chains stayed unpaired after sequencing of bulk RNA from unsorted whole blood. General study results and limits: Anti-spike CD8 responses were favored in VDJdb matching, and private and CD4 specificities were missed.

Comment on this clonotype: Its antigen is as yet unknown.

The CDR3 is made up of 15 amino acids. V lost 1 base and J lost 6; bases outside the gene matches: 6. The germline CDR1 and CDR2 sequences are SGHVS and FQNEAQ. The library protocol tagged individual cDNA molecules with unique molecular identifiers. MiXCR, applied by TCRdb to the 5' RACE reads, yields one record per CDR3 protein. The sample yields some 32,000 distinct CDR3 sequences, 5.7% seen once. This TCR was sampled from an adult who was a healthcare worker with PCR-confirmed SARS-CoV-2 infection or an uninfected control (not recorded which). V and J are TRBV7-8 and TRBJ2-1; the match to TRBD2 covers 7 bases. Specimen: whole blood. The CDR3 bases are TGTGCCAGCAGCTTAGTTGGCGGGGGTATCAATGAGCAGTTCTTC. Translated: CASSLVGGGINEQFF.